This is a list of T cell receptor beta chains from one sample in a study of T cell repertoires in cytomegalovirus infection. TCRdb passed the reads through MiXCR, listing each CDR3 protein once. The table lists roughly 920,000 distinct CDR3 sequences, around 29% of them singletons, with over 12% in the top ten. Their cognate antigens are unknown. Sequenced material: cultured CD8+ T cells from PBMCs, taken from culture after CMV antigen stimulation. These receptors originate from a human donor in good health (CMV status not recorded). Some clones in this sample may be carry-over from other donors' samples. The CDR3 runs from the conserved cysteine through the conserved F or W. D genes are given only for firm matches. Expanded clones get a size class; other rows say once, few or many, or leave the size out.

j_gene,d_gene,v_gene,abundance,CDR3aa,CDR3nt
TRBJ2-7,.,TRBV27,.,CASYSRFEQYF,TGTGCCAGCTATAGCAGGTTCGAGCAGTACTTC
TRBJ1-6,.,TRBV4-1,.,CASSQDANSPLHF,TGCGCCAGCAGCCAAGATGCTAATTCACCCCTCCACTTT
TRBJ2-2,.,TRBV12-3/TRBV12-4,few,CASSLVGQTGELFF,TGTGCCAGCAGTTTAGTAGGGCAGACCGGGGAGCTGTTTTTT
TRBJ1-1,.,TRBV20-1,few,CSAKWPGDMNTEAFF,TGCAGTGCGAAATGGCCAGGGGACATGAACACTGAAGCTTTCTTT
TRBJ1-1,.,TRBV6-5,.,CASSYVGTANTEAFF,TGTGCCAGCAGCTACGTTGGGACGGCGAACACTGAAGCTTTCTTT
TRBJ2-5,TRBD2,TRBV7-7,.,CASSLGTSGEVETQYF,TGTGCTAGCAGCCTCGGGACTAGCGGGGAGGTGGAGACCCAGTACTTC
TRBJ2-1,TRBD1,TRBV28,.,CVSRLSGTGNEQFF,TGTGTCAGCAGACTTTCCGGGACAGGTAATGAGCAGTTCTTC
TRBJ2-7,.,TRBV6-1,.,CASSLNLDSYEQYF,TGTGCCAGCAGCCTAAACCTAGACTCCTACGAGCAGTACTTC
TRBJ2-2,.,TRBV7-6,.,CASTLQETGELFF,TGTGCCAGCACTCTACAAGAAACCGGGGAGCTGTTTTTT
TRBJ2-2,TRBD2,TRBV12-3/TRBV12-4,.,CASRPSGGTGELFF,TGTGCCAGCAGGCCCTCGGGAGGGACCGGGGAGCTGTTTTTT
TRBJ1-5,.,TRBV20-1,once,CSARMWDDQPQHF,TGCAGTGCTAGAATGTGGGATGATCAGCCCCAGCATTTT
TRBJ1-1,.,TRBV6-1,.,CASSELRTVYAEAFF,TGTGCCAGCAGTGAACTTAGGACAGTCTATGCTGAAGCTTTCTTT
TRBJ2-1,TRBD2,TRBV7-3,few,CASSPRLAGANPEQFF,TGTGCCAGCAGCCCTCGACTAGCGGGGGCCAACCCTGAGCAGTTCTTC
TRBJ2-7,TRBD1,TRBV15,.,CATSRGTGGYSYEQYF,TGTGCCACCAGCAGAGGAACAGGGGGTTACTCCTACGAGCAGTACTTC
TRBJ1-6,TRBD1,TRBV7-6,.,CASSSGQGHSPLHF,TGTGCCAGCAGTTCGGGACAGGGCCATTCACCCCTCCACTTT
TRBJ1-4,.,TRBV5-1,few,CASSEEGLNEKLFF,TGCGCCAGCAGCGAGGAGGGCCTCAATGAAAAACTGTTTTTT
TRBJ1-2,TRBD1,TRBV27,once,CASSLFISKGQGARGYTF,TGTGCCAGCAGTTTATTCATCTCTAAGGGACAGGGGGCGCGGGGCTACACCTTC
TRBJ1-2,.,TRBV29-1,few,CSVEDREGYTF,TGCAGCGTTGAAGACAGGGAAGGCTACACCTTC
TRBJ1-4,TRBD1,TRBV18,.,CASSPTGRHEKLFF,TGTGCCAGCTCACCGACAGGGCGGCATGAAAAACTGTTTTTT
TRBJ2-3,TRBD1,TRBV7-9,.,CASSFNRGEPDTQYF,TGTGCCAGCAGCTTTAACAGGGGAGAGCCAGATACGCAGTATTTT
TRBJ2-6,.,TRBV28,.,CASTPGWGSGANVLTF,TGTGCCAGCACCCCCGGGTGGGGCAGTGGGGCCAACGTCCTGACTTTC
TRBJ1-1,TRBD1,TRBV19,.,CASKVRGRGIGDTEAFF,TGTGCCAGTAAGGTCAGGGGCAGGGGGATCGGGGACACTGAAGCTTTCTTT
TRBJ2-1,TRBD1,TRBV10-3,few,CAISESTTGVEGNEQFF,TGTGCCATCAGTGAGTCAACCACAGGGGTCGAAGGCAATGAGCAGTTCTTC
TRBJ1-3,.,TRBV6-5,.,CATVSGETIYF,TGTGCCACGGTCTCAGGGGAAACCATATATTTT
TRBJ1-6,TRBD1,TRBV27,few,CASRLGQGWKNSPLHF,TGTGCCAGCCGCCTAGGACAGGGTTGGAAAAATTCACCCCTCCACTTT
TRBJ1-5,.,TRBV4-3,.,CASSQGGRGNLQPQHF,TGCGCCAGCAGCCAAGGAGGACGGGGGAACCTTCAGCCCCAGCATTTT
TRBJ1-2,TRBD1,TRBV12-3/TRBV12-4,.,CASSLGQGAQSYGYTF,TGTGCCAGCAGTTTGGGACAGGGGGCGCAGAGCTATGGCTACACCTTC